This T cell receptor beta chain was identified in a study of shared clonotypes between healthy human individuals. Study-wide results and caveats: Generation probabilities were higher for clonotypes shared across all four sorted-subset donors than for unshared ones. Sampling covered nothing but blood. Tissue TCR repertoires likely differ from those found in blood.

V was clipped by 5 bases and J by 8 bases; unmatched bases: 13. In germline, CDR1 is SSHAT, CDR2 FNYEAQ (reference sequence). The CDR3 length is 17 residues. Regarding this clone: Its antigen is not known.

The test was conducted at deep level. Generated by immunoSEQ multiplex PCR, the TCRdb table keeps only in-frame clones and is missing some. The data contain 190,000 or so clones, just under 95% of them singletons. This receptor was identified in a young woman in good health. Material for sequencing was naive CD4+ T cells sorted from blood. Subset here: CD45RA+ positively selected. The chain carries TRBV7-7 and TRBJ2-1; 12 bases are shared with TRBD2. CDR3 nucleotide sequence: TGTGCCAGCAGCCGGTACGTAGGACTAGCGGGAAACGATGAGCAGTTCTTC. Amino acid sequence: CASSRYVGLAGNDEQFF.